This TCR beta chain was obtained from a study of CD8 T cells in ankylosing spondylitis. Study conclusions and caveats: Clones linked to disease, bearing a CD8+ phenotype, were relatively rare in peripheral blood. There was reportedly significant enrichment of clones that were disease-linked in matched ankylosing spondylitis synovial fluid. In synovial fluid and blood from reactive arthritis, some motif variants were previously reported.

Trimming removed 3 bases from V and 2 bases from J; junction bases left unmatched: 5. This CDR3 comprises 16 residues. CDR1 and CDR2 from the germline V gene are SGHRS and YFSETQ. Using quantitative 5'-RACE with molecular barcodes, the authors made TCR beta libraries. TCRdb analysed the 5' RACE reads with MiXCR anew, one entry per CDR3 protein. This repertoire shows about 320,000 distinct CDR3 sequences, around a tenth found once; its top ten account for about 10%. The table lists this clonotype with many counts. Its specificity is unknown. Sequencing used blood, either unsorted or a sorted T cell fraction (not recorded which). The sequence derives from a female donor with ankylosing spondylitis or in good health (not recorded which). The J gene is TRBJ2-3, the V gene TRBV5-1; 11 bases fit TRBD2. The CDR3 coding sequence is TGCGCCAGCAGCTCCGGGACTAGCGGAATCACAGATACGCAGTATTTT. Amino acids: CASSSGTSGITDTQYF. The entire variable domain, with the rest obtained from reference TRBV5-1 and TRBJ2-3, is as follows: KAGVTQTPRYLIKTRGQQVTLSCSPISGHRSVSWYQQTPGQGLQFLFEYFSETQRNKGNFPGRFSGRQFSNSRSEMNVSTLELGDSALYLCASSSGTSGITDTQYFGPGTRLTVL.